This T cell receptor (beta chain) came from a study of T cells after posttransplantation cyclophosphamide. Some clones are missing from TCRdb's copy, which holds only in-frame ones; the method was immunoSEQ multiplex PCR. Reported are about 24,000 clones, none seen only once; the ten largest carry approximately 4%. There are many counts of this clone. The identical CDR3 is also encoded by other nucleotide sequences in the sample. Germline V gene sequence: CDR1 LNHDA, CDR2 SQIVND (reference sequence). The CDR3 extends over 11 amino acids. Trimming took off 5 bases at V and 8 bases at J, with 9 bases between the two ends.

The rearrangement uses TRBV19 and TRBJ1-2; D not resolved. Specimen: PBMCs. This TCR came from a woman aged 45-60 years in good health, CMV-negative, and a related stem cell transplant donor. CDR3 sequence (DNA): TGTGCCAGTAGTTCACCGGGGGGCTACACCTTC. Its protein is CASSSPGGYTF.